These T cell receptor beta chains were read from a single sample in a study of T-cell reconstitution after alpha-beta-depleted transplantation in children. Via MiXCR, TCRdb re-called the PCR reads, giving one row per CDR3 protein. This table has 190,000 or so distinct CDR3 sequences, less than 8% appearing once. The input for sequencing was PBMCs from the stem cell graft donor, taken from the stem cell graft. The receptors stem from a human donor who donated a stem cell graft to a child with Wiskott-Aldrich syndrome. Both conserved end residues are part of each CDR3. A D gene is named only where the DNA matches it firmly. Clone size is given for some rows only: seen once, a few or many times, or a class if the clone is expanded.

TRBD1	TRBV27	TRBJ1-1	few	15	TGTGCCAGCATCCTAACAGGGGTGGCGGGAACTGAAGCTTTCTTT	CASILTGVAGTEAFF
.	TRBV30	TRBJ2-7	.	16	TGTGCCTGGAATTTGCGACAGGACCACCTAGACTACGAGCAGTACTTC	CAWNLRQDHLDYEQYF
.	TRBV20-1	TRBJ2-6	many	14	TGCAGTGTCCTCCCGGGCTCTGGGGCCAACGTCCTGACTTTC	CSVLPGSGANVLTF
.	TRBV6-4	TRBJ2-2	many	15	TGTGCCAGCAGTGTCAGAGGGGGATCCACCGGGGAGCTGTTTTTT	CASSVRGGSTGELFF
TRBD1	TRBV5-6	TRBJ1-2	few	13	TGTGCCAGCAGCCGATCCACAGGGGCCTCCTCTTCCTTC	CASSRSTGASSSF
.	TRBV5-1	TRBJ2-3	many	13	TGCGCCAGCAGCTCTTCTAGCACAGATACGCAGTATTTT	CASSSSSTDTQYF
TRBD1	TRBV20-1	TRBJ2-2	few	17	TGCAGTGCTTTCTATCCCGGGGGACAGGACGCCACCGGGGAGCTGTTTTTT	CSAFYPGGQDATGELFF
.	TRBV28	TRBJ2-2	many	14	TGTGCCAGCAGTTTATTGCCGACGTACGGGGAGCTGTTTTTT	CASSLLPTYGELFF
TRBD2	TRBV5-1	TRBJ2-7	many	15	TGCGCCAGCAGCTTAGGGACTAGCGGGGGCTACGAGCAGTACTTC	CASSLGTSGGYEQYF
.	TRBV20-1	TRBJ2-5	.	15	TGCAGTGCTAGAGATGCGACGGGTACCGGGGAGACCCAGTACTTC	CSARDATGTGETQYF
TRBD1	TRBV11-2	TRBJ2-3	many	15	TGTGCCAGCAGCTTAGGCCGGACAGGAACAGATACGCAGTATTTT	CASSLGRTGTDTQYF
.	TRBV7-2	TRBJ1-5	.	17	TGTGCCAGCAGCTTAGGATGGGGAGGGGGAAGCAATCAGCCCCAGCATTTT	CASSLGWGGGSNQPQHF
TRBD1	TRBV7-2	TRBJ2-7	many	15	TGTGCCAGCAGCTTAGACCGGGACAGGGTTTTCGAGCAGTACTTC	CASSLDRDRVFEQYF
.	TRBV7-2	TRBJ2-5	many	14	TGTGCCAGCAGCTTAGAAGGGGCAGAAGAGACCCAGTACTTC	CASSLEGAEETQYF
TRBD1	TRBV10-3	TRBJ2-7	many	12	TGTGCCTCCCGGGACAGGGTCTACGAGCAGTACTTC	CASRDRVYEQYF
.	TRBV24-1	TRBJ2-5	many	18	TGTGCCACCAGTGATTTTGGAAGGAGAGGATTGAACCGGGACCGGCAGTACTTC	CATSDFGRRGLNRDRQYF
.	TRBV5-1	TRBJ1-2	many	12	TGCGCCAGCAGCCCTGGGACGGATGGCTACACCTTC	CASSPGTDGYTF
TRBD2	TRBV11-2	TRBJ2-4	many	13	TGTGCCAGCAGCCGCGGGGGGAGTGACATTCAGTACTTC	CASSRGGSDIQYF
.	TRBV27	TRBJ2-1	many	12	TGTGCCAGCAGTTTCTCCTACAATGAGCAGTTCTTC	CASSFSYNEQFF
.	TRBV11-2	TRBJ2-2	many	18	TGTGCCAGCAGCTTGAATCTATGGGTCGGGTTGGACACCGGGGAGCTGTTTTTT	CASSLNLWVGLDTGELFF
.	TRBV12-3/TRBV12-4	TRBJ1-1	many	14	TGTGCCAGCAGTTTTTATCTCAGAGGGACTGAAGCTTTCTTT	CASSFYLRGTEAFF
TRBD2	TRBV15	TRBJ2-3	many	17	TGTGCCACCAGCAGAGGTGGGACTAGCGGGGTTGAAGATACGCAGTATTTT	CATSRGGTSGVEDTQYF
TRBD1	TRBV10-3	TRBJ1-6	many	14	TGTGCCATCAGTGACGGACAGGGAGATTCACCCCTCCACTTT	CAISDGQGDSPLHF
.	TRBV5-5	TRBJ2-5	.	13	TGTGCCAGGAGCCCACGCCCGGCAGAGACCCAGTACTTC	CARSPRPAETQYF
TRBD1	TRBV12-3/TRBV12-4	TRBJ1-5	many	13	TGTGCCAGCAGTCGGACAGGGGATCAGCCCCAGCATTTT	CASSRTGDQPQHF
.	TRBV12-3/TRBV12-4	TRBJ1-1	many	13	TGTGCCAGCAGTTTAGCGCTAAGGCAGAGGGCTTTCTTT	CASSLALRQRAFF
.	TRBV20-1	TRBJ1-2	many	14	TGCAGTGCTAGAGGATCACAGGGATCGTTTGGCTACACCTTC	CSARGSQGSFGYTF
.	TRBV7-2	TRBJ1-5	many	13	TGTGCCAGCAGCTTAGGAGAAAATCAGCCCCAGCATTTT	CASSLGENQPQHF
.	TRBV25-1	TRBJ2-7	many	16	TGTGCCAGCAGTGAATCCCTAGGACAAGCCTCCTACGAGCAGTACTTC	CASSESLGQASYEQYF
TRBD1	TRBV12-3/TRBV12-4	TRBJ1-1	many	12	TGTGCCAGCAGTTTAAGCGACAGGGTGGCTTTCTTT	CASSLSDRVAFF
TRBD1	TRBV5-5	TRBJ2-6	.	16	TGTGCCAGCAGCCCGGGGACAGCGCTAGGGGCCAACGTCCTGACTTTC	CASSPGTALGANVLTF
.	TRBV20-1	TRBJ2-4	many	13	TGCAGTGCTAGAGGTGGTTCCCTCGACATTCAGTACTTC	CSARGGSLDIQYF
TRBD2	TRBV20-1	TRBJ2-1	many	17	TGCAGTGCTACCAAGTCCCAAGCGGGGAGCTCCTACAATGAGCAGTTCTTC	CSATKSQAGSSYNEQFF
TRBD2	TRBV27	TRBJ2-1	.	16	TGTGCCAGCAGTTTACTCCTAGCGGGGCTTCCCCATGAGCAGTTCTTC	CASSLLLAGLPHEQFF
TRBD1	TRBV20-1	TRBJ2-7	many	13	TGCAGTGCTAGCCGGGACAGGGCTAACGAGCAGTACTTC	CSASRDRANEQYF
.	TRBV5-5	TRBJ2-1	.	15	TGTGCCAGCAGCTTCGGACAGAGCTCCTACAATGAGCAGTTCTTC	CASSFGQSSYNEQFF